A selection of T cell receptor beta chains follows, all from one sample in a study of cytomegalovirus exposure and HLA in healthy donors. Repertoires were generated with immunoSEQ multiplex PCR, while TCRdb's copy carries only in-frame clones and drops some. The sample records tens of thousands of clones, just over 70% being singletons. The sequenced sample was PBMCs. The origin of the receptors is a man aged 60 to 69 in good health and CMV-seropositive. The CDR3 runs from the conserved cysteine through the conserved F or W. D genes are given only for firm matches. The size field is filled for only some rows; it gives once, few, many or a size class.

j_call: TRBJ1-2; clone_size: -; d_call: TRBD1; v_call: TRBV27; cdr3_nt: TGTGCCAGCAGTCCCGGACAGGGTGCAAGTGGCTACACCTTC; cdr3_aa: CASSPGQGASGYTF
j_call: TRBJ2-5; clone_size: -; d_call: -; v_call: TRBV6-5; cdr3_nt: TGTGCCAGCAGTTACACAGGGACGAAGGCTAGGGAGACCCAGTACTTC; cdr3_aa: CASSYTGTKARETQYF
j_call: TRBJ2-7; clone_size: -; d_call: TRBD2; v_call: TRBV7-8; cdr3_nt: TGTGCCAGCAGCTTAGTAGCGGGCGAGCAGTACTTC; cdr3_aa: CASSLVAGEQYF
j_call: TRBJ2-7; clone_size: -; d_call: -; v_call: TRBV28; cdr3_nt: TGTGCCAGCGGGAACCTCGGTGGCACCTCCAGGGAGTACTTC; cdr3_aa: CASGNLGGTSREYF
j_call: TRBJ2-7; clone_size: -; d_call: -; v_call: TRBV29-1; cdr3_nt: TGCAGCGTTGACAACCAGGGGTACGAGCAGTACTTC; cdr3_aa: CSVDNQGYEQYF
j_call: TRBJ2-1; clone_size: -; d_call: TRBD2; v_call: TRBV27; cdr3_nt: TGTGCCAGCAGCCCCAGGAAGTTGCCGCCGGGACTAGCGGGCCCCTCTTACAAGGAGCAGTTCTTC; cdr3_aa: CASSPRKLPPGLAGPSYKEQFF
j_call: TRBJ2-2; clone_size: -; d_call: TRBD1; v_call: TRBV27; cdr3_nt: TGTGCCAGCACCGCGGGACAGGGGGCGCGAACCGGGGAGCTGTTTTTT; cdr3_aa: CASTAGQGARTGELFF
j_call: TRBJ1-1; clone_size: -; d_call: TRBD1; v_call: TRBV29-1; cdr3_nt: TGCAGCGTCACGGGACAGGGTGGCACTGAAGCTTTCTTT; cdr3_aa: CSVTGQGGTEAFF
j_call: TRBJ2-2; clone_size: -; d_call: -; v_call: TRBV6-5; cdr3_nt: TGTGCCAGCAGTTACTCGTGGGGGGAGTCCGGGGAGCTGTTTTTT; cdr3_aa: CASSYSWGESGELFF
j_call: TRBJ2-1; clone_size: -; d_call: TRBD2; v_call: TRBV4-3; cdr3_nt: TGCGCCAGCAGCCTGGGACTAGCGGGGGATTATGAGCAGTTCTTC; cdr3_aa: CASSLGLAGDYEQFF
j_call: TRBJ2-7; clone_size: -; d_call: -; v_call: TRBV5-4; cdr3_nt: TGTGCCAGCAGCATGGGACTGGAAACCTACGAGCAGTACTTC; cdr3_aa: CASSMGLETYEQYF
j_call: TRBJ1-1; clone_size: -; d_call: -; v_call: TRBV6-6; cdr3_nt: TGTGCCAGCAGTTACTCGCCGGAGGGGAACACTGAAGCTTTCTTT; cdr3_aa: CASSYSPEGNTEAFF
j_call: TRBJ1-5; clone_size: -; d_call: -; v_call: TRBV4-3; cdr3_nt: TGCGCCAGCAGCGAATCTCAGGGAAGCAATCAGCCCCAGCATTTT; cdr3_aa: CASSESQGSNQPQHF
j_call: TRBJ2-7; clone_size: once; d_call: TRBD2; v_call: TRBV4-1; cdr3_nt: TGCGCCAGCAGCCAAGAGGGGAAAGGCGGACTAGCCTACGAGCAGTACTTC; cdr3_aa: CASSQEGKGGLAYEQYF
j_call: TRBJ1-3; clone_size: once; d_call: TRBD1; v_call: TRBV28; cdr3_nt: TGTGCCAGCAGCGGGACAGGGGGCAAGTACACCATATATTTT; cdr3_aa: CASSGTGGKYTIYF
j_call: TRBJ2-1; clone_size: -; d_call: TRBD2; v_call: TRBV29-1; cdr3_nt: TGCAGCGTTAAGGCTAGCGGGGGATTTGAGCAGTTCTTC; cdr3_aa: CSVKASGGFEQFF
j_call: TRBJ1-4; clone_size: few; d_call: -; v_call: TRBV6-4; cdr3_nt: TGTGCCAGCAGTGACCTATGTGACTCGACAACTAATGAAAAACTGTTTTTT; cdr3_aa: CASSDLCDSTTNEKLFF
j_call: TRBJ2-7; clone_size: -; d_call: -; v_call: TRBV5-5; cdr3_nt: TGTGCCAGCAGCTTGTCGGGCGGGGAGCTCGAGCAGTACTTC; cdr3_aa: CASSLSGGELEQYF